The 2 T cell receptor beta chains presented below share a single source sample, sequenced in a study of cytomegalovirus exposure and HLA in healthy donors. The PCR was carried out with 60 Vbeta primers and 13 Jbeta primers. Clones were sequenced by immunoSEQ multiplex PCR, and TCRdb holds only the in-frame ones, with some missing. This table holds roughly 120,000 clones, 75% to 85% found once. Specimen: PBMCs. Receptor source: a man aged 50-60 years in good health and CMV-seronegative.

In this sample, this clone turned up once. The chain employs TRBV5-6 and TRBJ2-1; 13 nucleotides line up with TRBD2. J gave up 4 bases and V 4 bases, and 2 bases lay outside the gene matches. The germline V gene has CDR1 SGHDT and CDR2 YYEEEE. The CDR3 loop spans 15 amino acids. The CDR3 DNA is TGTGCCAGCAGCATGGGACTAGCGGGATACAATGAGCAGTTCTTC. Its translation is CASSMGLAGYNEQFF.

This chain connects TRBV18 to TRBJ1-6; D might be TRBD1 (6 bases). Trimming pared 0 bases from V and 7 bases from J, leaving 13 bases between. From germline, CDR1 is KGHSH and CDR2 LQKENI. There are 16 residues in the CDR3. The CDR3 here is CASSPPSGAKNSPLHF. CDR3 coding DNA: TGTGCCAGCTCACCACCGTCAGGGGCTAAGAATTCACCCCTCCACTTT.